This TCR beta chain was captured by sequencing in a study of T-cell memory formation after mild COVID-19. Germline V gives CDR1 SGHRS, CDR2 YFSETQ. The CDR3 loop spans 14 amino acids. V lost 0 bases and J 3 bases, leaving 10 bases between the germline ends. The table lists this clonotype with many counts. From the 5' RACE reads, TCRdb called clonotypes with MiXCR, one entry per CDR3 protein. The sample holds hundreds of thousands of distinct CDR3 sequences, about a sixth seen once. The clonotype comes from a young man who had mild COVID-19 (a few samples of this study predate the infection). Cell type and time point are not known. This chain joins TRBV5-1 and TRBJ2-7; no reliable D call. The sequencing sample was made of PBMCs or a T cell subset sorted from them (not recorded which). The CDR3 DNA follows: TGCGCCAGCAGCTTGGGAGGCGGACGCTACGAGCAGTACTTC. Its protein product is CASSLGGGRYEQYF.